This T cell receptor (beta chain) was sequenced in a study of T cell responses to AZD1222 COVID-19 vaccine. Measured with immunoSEQ multiplex PCR; TCRdb has only the in-frame clones, and not every one. The data hold 90,000 to 150,000 clones, with approximately 85% observed a single time. This clone was seen only once. The sequencing here drew on peripheral blood, taken on day 0 of AZD1222 vaccination. This receptor was obtained from an adult in good health.

CDR3 residues: CATEKAGGYNEQFF. CDR3 DNA: TGTGCCACCGAAAAAGCGGGGGGGTACAATGAGCAGTTCTTC. This rearrangement joins TRBV28 to TRBJ2-1, with TRBD2 identical over 10 bases. The V gene's germline CDR1 is MDHEN and CDR2 SYDVKM. V shed 10 bases, J shed 4 bases, and the junction held 7 bases outside the gene matches. CDR3 size: 14 residues. Together with reference TRBV28 and TRBJ2-1, the CDR3 gives the full variable domain: DVKVTQSSRYLVKRTGEKVFLECVQDMDHENMFWYRQDPGLGLRLIYFSYDVKMKEKGDIPEGYSVSREKKERFSLILESASTNQTSMYLCATEKAGGYNEQFFGPGTRLTVL.